This T cell receptor (beta chain) was sequenced during a study of identical twins. Whole-study findings and limits: Compared with unrelated sharing, twin-shared out-of-frame alpha sequences had more low-probability sequences. Weaker excess twin sharing was seen among beta out-of-frame sequences.

TCRdb ran MiXCR on the 5' RACE reads and lists one entry per CDR3 protein. Of roughly 350,000 distinct CDR3 sequences in the sample, approximately 10% were seen once. This clonotype has only a few counts. Its antigen is still unknown. There are 12 residues in the CDR3. From germline, CDR1 is SQVTM and CDR2 ANQGSEA. The trim removed 7 bases at V and 6 bases at J, leaving 4 bases unmatched. The clonotype comes from a woman aged 50 to 60 in good health. This chain uses TRBV29-1 with TRBJ2-2; the match to TRBD1 covers 8 bases. Sequencing input: naive T cells sorted from blood. CDR3 coding DNA: TGCAGCGCCCACAGGGGGTCCGGGGAGCTGTTTTTT. This codes for CSAHRGSGELFF.